This TCR beta chain derives from a study of T-cell memory formation after mild COVID-19. As for the study in general: The TCR clusters were mostly specific to one donor.

This CDR3 comprises 13 residues. Germline V CDR1 and CDR2: SGHAT, FQNNGV. The V gene lost 3 bases and the J gene lost 12 bases, with 17 bases spanning the gap. Study results and limitations: Cross-reactive memory seemingly joined, as some responding clones were found in pre-infection memory. Clones shrinking from day 15 to 85 showed even CD4/CD8 mixes; later expanders tilted CD4+.

On this clonotype: The antigen is undetermined.

TCRdb independently ran MiXCR on the 5' RACE reads; one entry per CDR3 protein. Here the sample spans 550,000 to 650,000 distinct CDR3 sequences, approximately 15% being singletons. This sequence joins TRBV11-2 and TRBJ1-1, with D perhaps TRBD1 (6 bases). The TCR originated in an adult woman who had mild COVID-19 (a few samples of this study predate the infection). Cell type and time point are not known. The sequencing sample was made of PBMCs or a T cell subset sorted from them (not recorded which). The CDR3 sequence: CASSFPGAGAPFF. CDR3 nucleotides: TGTGCCAGCAGCTTCCCGGGGGCGGGCGCACCTTTCTTT.